This T cell receptor (beta chain) was sequenced during a study of siplizumab effects on memory and regulatory T cells (dated by TCRdb to about 2019). Context from the whole study: Across under ten responder-stimulator pairs, mixed lymphocyte reactions were run as pairs, about 1 with siplizumab at roughly 1 ug/mL and about 1 without drug. The effect of the anti-CD2 antibody siplizumab on alloreactive T-cell subsets was examined in allogeneic mixed lymphocyte reactions constructed from human PBMCs.

Cells in the mixed lymphocyte reaction were cultured together at 37 degrees C for 6 days. Responder PBMCs were labelled with CFSE, stimulator PBMCs were labelled with Violet Dye, and the two were mixed at a 1:1 ratio. Sorted unstimulated T cells and proliferating T cells recovered from mixed lymphocyte reactions underwent TCRbeta CDR3 sequencing. Fresh whole blood from about 9 HLA-typed healthy donors was used as the source from which PBMCs were isolated. Proliferating CFSE-low responder T cells were FACS-sorted after the mixed lymphocyte reaction for TCR sequencing. Paper-wide results and their limitations: Greater diversity appeared to be present in unstimulated naive T cells than in memory T cells, and a substantial contribution to the alloresponse seemed to be made by naive cells. Sequences below about 10^-5 frequency were poorly captured, so only a minor fraction of alloreactive clones could be mapped to unstimulated subsets. Whether proliferating Tregs from siplizumab cultures actually had suppressive function was not functionally confirmed. Of the alloreactive CD4+ clones that could be mapped, the Treg-derived share averaged about 67% with siplizumab compared with roughly 27% in control reactions. The cumulative frequency of alloreactive sequences traceable to unstimulated CD4+ memory T cells was significantly reduced by siplizumab. About 75-96% of proliferating CD4+ or CD8+ clones could not be given a naive or memory phenotype.

The CDR1 and CDR2 encoded by the germline V gene are MNHEY and SVGAGI. The CDR3 holds 14 amino acids from the cysteine to the phenylalanine. The kept DNA is CDR3 alone, 42 bases in frame from the first base. V and J are truncated by 2 bases and 6 bases respectively, leaving an intervening sequence of 13 bases. Judged by its sample share, this clone qualifies as medium-sized (0.01 to 0.1%). This clone's antigen is unknown. It has no much larger one-base neighbor in the sample; base qualities were not kept. Libraries were made using the immunoSEQ multiplex PCR assay. The deep sequencing platform assayed roughly 10^5 TCR templates per sample. Genomic DNA extracted from sorted T cells was used for TCRbeta CDR3 sequencing. On the study's bioinformatics: The R programming language was used for clonal analysis of the TCRbeta CDR3 data. Alloreactive CD4+ and CD8+ clones were defined by comparing unstimulated samples with post-reaction CFSE-low samples. By matching sequences to the repertoires of sorted unstimulated Treg and non-Treg cells, each alloreactive CD4+ clone was assigned a regulatory or non-regulatory origin. The table was pulled from immuneACCESS by TCRdb, which kept in-frame rearrangements only. Such tables lose some clones; where checked, under half of the loss comes from unresolved V genes, and the rest has no known cause. V and J calls and clone size are those listed in that table; D and trimming were worked out from the DNA. The sample table records about 19,000 clones; about 40% of these occur just once. The ten most abundant clones make up under 7% of the sample.

The chain is made from TRBV6-5 and TRBJ1-1, with TRBD1 perhaps the D gene, on 5 matching bases. The TCR originated in a human donor in good health; the cells came from an allogeneic mixed lymphocyte reaction. Some clones in this sample may be carry-over from other donors' samples. Material: CFSE-low (dividing) CD4+ T cells sorted from an allogeneic mixed lymphocyte reaction. The CDR3 here reads CASSYRQGGSEAFF. The DNA sequence is as follows: TGTGCCAGCAGTTACAGGCAGGGTGGGTCTGAAGCTTTCTTT.